This T cell receptor (beta chain) was profiled in a study of T cells after posttransplantation cyclophosphamide. Repertoires were generated with immunoSEQ multiplex PCR, while TCRdb's copy carries only in-frame clones and drops some. The sample contains approximately 5,400 clones, none occurring once; approximately 16% lies in the top ten. Whole-study findings and limits: Later post-transplant blood repertoires were often dominated by donor CD8+ memory clones. TRB overlap between skin or GI tissue T cells and blood was limited. Recipient CMV seropositivity and CMV reactivation strongly tracked TRB clonality.

There are many counts of this clone. Its antigen is not known. Cyclophosphamide on days +3 and +4 followed busulfan-fludarabine conditioning and a marrow graft. Trimming removed 5 bases from V and 1 base from J; junction bases left unmatched: 2. The CDR3 has 15 residues. Germline assignment: CDR1 SEHNR and CDR2 FQNEAQ (reference sequence). Sequenced material: PBMCs, taken after allogeneic stem cell transplant with posttransplant cyclophosphamide. The chain combines TRBV7-9 with TRBJ2-2; 9 bases match TRBD2. The sequence came from a female patient aged 25-39 years who received an allogeneic stem cell transplant from an unrelated donor, was CMV-positive, and had acute and chronic GVHD. Part of the T cells may come from the graft donor. Written as DNA, the CDR3 is TGTGCCAGCAGCCCGACTAGCGGGAACACCGGGGAGCTGTTTTTT. Its translation is CASSPTSGNTGELFF.